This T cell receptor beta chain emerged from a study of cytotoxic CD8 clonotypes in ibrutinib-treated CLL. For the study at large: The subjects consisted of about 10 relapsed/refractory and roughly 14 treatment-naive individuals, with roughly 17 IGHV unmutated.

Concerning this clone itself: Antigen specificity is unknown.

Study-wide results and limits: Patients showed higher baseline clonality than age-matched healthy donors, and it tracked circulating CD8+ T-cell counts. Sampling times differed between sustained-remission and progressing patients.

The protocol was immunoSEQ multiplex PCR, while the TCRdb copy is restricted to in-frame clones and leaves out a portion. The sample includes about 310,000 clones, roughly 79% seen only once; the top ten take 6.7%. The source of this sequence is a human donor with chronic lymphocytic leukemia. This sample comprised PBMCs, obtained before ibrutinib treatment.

The CDR3 loop is CASRAGLAGGVGEQFF. The CDR3 DNA is TGTGCCAGCAGGGCGGGACTAGCGGGAGGCGTAGGTGAGCAGTTCTTC. The chain is built from TRBV2 and TRBJ2-1; 15 bases fit TRBD2. The CDR3 contains 16 residues. With 6 bases clipped from V and 9 bases from J, the junction kept 9 bases outside the gene matches. CDR1 SNHLY and CDR2 FYNNEI come from the germline V gene.